These 22 T cell receptor beta chains originate from one sample sequenced in a study of CD8 T cells in Susac syndrome. RNA was extracted with the RNeasy kit, and a quantity of roughly 0.45 to 1 ug was reverse transcribed using random hexamers. TCRdb ran MiXCR on the immunoSEQ multiplex PCR reads and lists one entry per CDR3 protein. The sample shows 50,000 or so distinct CDR3 sequences, over 90% of them seen only once. Sequenced input: CD8+ T cells from PBMCs. Source of these receptors: a human donor in good health.

V and J are TRBV7-9 and TRBJ1-5, with D perhaps TRBD1 (6 bases). The V gene lost 5 bases and the J gene lost 3 bases, with 14 bases spanning the gap. This CDR3 has 15 residues. Per the germline V gene, CDR1 is SEHNR and CDR2 is FQNEAQ (reference sequence). CDR3 region: CASSDGQQPNQPQHF. The CDR3 DNA follows: TGTGCCAGCAGCGATGGACAGCAACCCAATCAGCCCCAGCATTTT.

CDR3 sequence reads: CASSAAGPGQFF. CDR3 in DNA: TGTGCCAGCAGCGCGGCCGGGCCAGGGCAGTTCTTC. The chain is built from TRBV5-4 and TRBJ2-1; no reliable D call. CDR1 is SGHNT, CDR2 YYREEE, per germline (reference sequence). Deletions cut 4 bases from V and 12 bases from J, with 14 bases between. The CDR3 contains 12 residues.

This sequence joins TRBV20-1 and TRBJ2-7; 7 positions match TRBD1. Germline CDR1 is DFQATT and CDR2 is SNEGSKA (reference sequence). The CDR3 has 15 residues. The junction had 7 bases not matched to a gene; V was cut back by 0 bases and J by 2 bases. This CDR3 reads CSARDFRQGAYEQYF. The CDR3 bases are TGCAGTGCTAGAGATTTTAGGCAGGGGGCCTACGAGCAGTACTTC.

The chain couples TRBV5-1 to TRBJ2-2; D is unresolved. The CDR3 contains 15 residues. CDR1 and CDR2 from the germline V gene are SGHRS and YFSETQ. V lost 4 bases and J lost 6, with 16 bases in between. CDR3: CASSDTPPRAGELFF. CDR3 DNA: TGCGCCAGCAGCGATACACCTCCCCGTGCCGGGGAGCTGTTTTTT.

The CDR3 DNA sequence: TGTGCCAGTAGTATTTGGGGGGCGGGAGGTCTTCTGGAGCAGTTCTTC. This codes for CASSIWGAGGLLEQFF. The chain recombines TRBV19 with TRBJ2-1; TRBD2 agrees at 8 bases. The V gene end was trimmed by 3 bases and the J gene end by 10 bases; junction bases not matched to a gene: 14. The germline CDR1 and CDR2 sequences are LNHDA and SQIVND (reference sequence). The CDR3 covers 16 residues.

The V call is TRBV19, the J call TRBJ2-1; TRBD1 might be the D (5 bases). The CDR3 extends over 16 amino acids. Trimming shortened V by 3 bases and J by 7 bases, and 19 bases separated the two germline ends. CDR1 and CDR2 (germline): LNHDA, SQIVND (reference sequence). The chain's CDR3 is CASSMARRVGDNEQFF. CDR3 nucleotides: TGTGCCAGTAGTATGGCTCGCAGGGTAGGGGATAATGAGCAGTTCTTC.

The rearrangement joins TRBV20-1 to TRBJ2-4, with 8 bases that match TRBD1. This CDR3 region has 16 residues. Germline CDR1 reads DFQATT; CDR2 reads SNEGSKA (reference sequence). V was clipped by 6 bases and J by 3 bases; unmatched bases: 13. The chain's CDR3 is CSAPRERRGRKNIQYF. In DNA form, the CDR3 reads TGCAGTGCCCCTAGGGAGCGCAGGGGGCGCAAAAACATTCAGTACTTC.

This chain uses TRBV20-1 with TRBJ2-7; 7 bases line up with TRBD2. The CDR3 is made up of 15 amino acids. J was trimmed by 0 bases and V by 1 base; bases with no gene match: 6. Germline CDR1 and CDR2: DFQATT and SNEGSKA (reference sequence). Here the CDR3 DNA reads TGCAGTGCTAGAGGGCGGGAGCAGAGCTCCTACGAGCAGTACTTC. Amino acid sequence: CSARGREQSSYEQYF.

The chain joins TRBV7-9 to TRBJ1-5; no clear D. Germline V gene sequence: CDR1 SEHNR, CDR2 FQNEAQ (reference sequence). The CDR3 extends over 12 amino acids. V lost 5 bases and J lost 5, with 7 bases in between. CDR3 DNA sequence: TGTGCCAGCAGCCTAGAGTATCAGCCCCAGCATTTT. Translated: CASSLEYQPQHF.

This rearrangement joins TRBV7-6 to TRBJ2-7; perhaps TRBD2 as D (6 bases). Deletions cut 5 bases from V and 6 bases from J, with 14 bases between. The CDR3 length is 13 residues. The germline V gene encodes CDR1 SGHVS and CDR2 FNYEAQ. CDR3 DNA sequence: TGTGCCAGCAGCCCGGGACTGCTTCCCGAGCAGTACTTC. Its protein is CASSPGLLPEQYF.

The V gene is TRBV12-3 or TRBV12-4, the J gene TRBJ1-1, with a tentative D call TRBD1 (6 bases). The V end lost 4 bases, the J end lost 3 bases, and 21 bases lay between the germline ends. CDR3 length: 17 amino acids. CDR3 residues: CASSSLPSAGADTEAFF. The CDR3 DNA follows: TGTGCCAGCAGTTCCTTACCCTCGGCAGGGGCGGACACTGAAGCTTTCTTT.

CDR3: CASSSRLAGGIGETQYF. The CDR3 DNA reads as TGTGCCAGCAGCTCCCGACTAGCGGGAGGGATAGGGGAGACCCAGTACTTC. The chain couples TRBV7-9 to TRBJ2-5; 14 nucleotides agree with TRBD2. The CDR3 extends over 17 amino acids. V lost 4 bases to trimming and J lost 5 bases; unmatched junction nucleotides: 9. CDR1 is SEHNR, CDR2 FQNEAQ, per germline (reference sequence).

The V gene is TRBV14, the J gene TRBJ2-1; maybe TRBD1 (5 bases). The CDR3 extends over 17 amino acids. V was cut by 4 bases and J by 5 bases, with 21 bases left in between. Germline CDR1 and CDR2: SGHDN and FVKESK. CDR3 nucleotides: TGTGCCAGCAGCCCTCTAGGTTGGGGCAAAATAGACAATGAGCAGTTCTTC. Residues: CASSPLGWGKIDNEQFF. The full variable domain, with the rest looked up from reference TRBV14 and TRBJ2-1, is EAGVTQFPSHSVIEKGQTVTLRCDPISGHDNLYWYRRVMGKEIKFLLHFVKESKQDESGMPNNRFLAERTGGTYSTLKVQPAELEDSGVYFCASSPLGWGKIDNEQFFGPGTRLTVL.

The rearrangement uses TRBV6-5 and TRBJ2-2; D remains ambiguous. The V gene's germline CDR1 is MNHEY and CDR2 SVGAGI. CDR3 length equals 14 residues. V lost 2 bases, J lost 5 bases, and 9 bases lay in between. CDR3 residues: CASSYIGKTGELFF. Written as DNA, the CDR3 is TGTGCCAGCAGTTACATAGGGAAAACCGGGGAGCTGTTTTTT.

The rearrangement links TRBV5-1 to TRBJ1-4, with 8 nucleotides matching TRBD1. Germline trimming cut 4 bases from V and 8 bases from J; bases unmatched to any gene: 7. This CDR3 has 14 amino acids. From germline, CDR1 is SGHRS and CDR2 YFSETQ. The CDR3 bases are TGCGCCAGCAGCCCCGTGGGACAGGTAGAAAAACTGTTTTTT. Its translation: CASSPVGQVEKLFF.

This chain joins TRBV6-4 and TRBJ2-3; D is possibly TRBD1 (6 bases). The germline V gene encodes CDR1 MRHNA and CDR2 SNTAGT. CDR3 size: 15 residues. Trimming took off 3 bases at V and 6 bases at J, with 16 bases between the two ends. CDR3 sequence reads: CASSEAGDESDTQYF. CDR3 DNA sequence: TGTGCCAGCAGTGAAGCAGGGGATGAGTCCGATACGCAGTATTTT.

This clonotype was observed once. The chain links TRBV23-1 to TRBJ2-3; tentative D call: TRBD2 (5 bases). TRBV23-1 is annotated as an ORF whose role is uncertain. This CDR3 comprises 15 residues. V lost 8 bases and J 2 bases, leaving 17 bases between the germline ends. This CDR3 reads CASLWRAIPTDTQYF. CDR3 coding DNA: TGCGCCAGCCTTTGGCGGGCGATCCCCACAGATACGCAGTATTTT.

The chain recombines TRBV30 with TRBJ1-1, with 11 nucleotides matching TRBD1. J gave up 8 bases and V 5 bases, and 7 bases lay outside the gene matches. The V gene's germline CDR1 is GTSNPN and CDR2 SVGIG (reference sequence). This CDR3 spans 13 amino acids. The CDR3 DNA sequence: TGTGCCTGGCATCTCGGACAGGGGGCGGAAGCTTTCTTT. Residues: CAWHLGQGAEAFF.

The gene calls are TRBV7-9 and TRBJ2-1; 8 bases fit TRBD2. J lost 7 bases, V lost 4 bases, and 12 bases had no gene match. The CDR3 length is 16 residues. Germline V gene data show CDR1 as SEHNR and CDR2 as FQNEAQ (reference sequence). The CDR3 sequence: CASSSLGTSLWNEQFF. CDR3 DNA sequence: TGTGCCAGCAGCTCCCTCGGGACTAGTCTGTGGAATGAGCAGTTCTTC. Combining the CDR3 with reference TRBV7-9 and TRBJ2-1 gives the whole variable domain DTGVSQNPRHKITKRGQNVTFRCDPISEHNRLYWYRQTLGQGPEFLTYFQNEAQLEKSRLLSDRFSAERPKGSFSTLEIQRTEQGDSAMYLCASSSLGTSLWNEQFFGPGTRLTVL.

The count of this clonotype is one. The chain recombines TRBV7-9 with TRBJ2-1; 10 bases fit TRBD2. Germline trimming cut 5 bases from V and 5 bases from J; bases unmatched to any gene: 9. The CDR3 extends over 16 amino acids. CDR1 is SEHNR, CDR2 FQNEAQ, per germline (reference sequence). The CDR3 DNA sequence: TGTGCCAGCAGCACGCGGACTAGCGGTTTAGACAATGAGCAGTTCTTC. Its protein is CASSTRTSGLDNEQFF.

V usage is TRBV11-2 and J usage is TRBJ2-6; 7 bases are a match to TRBD1. CDR1 and CDR2 (germline): SGHAT, FQNNGV. V lost 5 bases, J lost 5 bases, and 15 bases stayed unmatched. This CDR3 has 18 residues. The CDR3 DNA reads TGTGCCAGCAGCCCAGACAGGGAGACCTTGTCTTGGGCCAACGTCCTGACTTTC. It yields the protein CASSPDRETLSWANVLTF.

V is TRBV5-1 and J is TRBJ2-1; D may correspond to TRBD1 or TRBD2 (5 bases each). Germline CDR1 SGHRS, CDR2 YFSETQ. The CDR3 spans 14 residues. V lost 4 bases to trimming and J lost 7 bases, with 15 bases between them. The CDR3 protein is CASSPVRGVNEQFF. The CDR3 bases are TGCGCCAGCAGCCCCGTAAGGGGAGTGAATGAGCAGTTCTTC.